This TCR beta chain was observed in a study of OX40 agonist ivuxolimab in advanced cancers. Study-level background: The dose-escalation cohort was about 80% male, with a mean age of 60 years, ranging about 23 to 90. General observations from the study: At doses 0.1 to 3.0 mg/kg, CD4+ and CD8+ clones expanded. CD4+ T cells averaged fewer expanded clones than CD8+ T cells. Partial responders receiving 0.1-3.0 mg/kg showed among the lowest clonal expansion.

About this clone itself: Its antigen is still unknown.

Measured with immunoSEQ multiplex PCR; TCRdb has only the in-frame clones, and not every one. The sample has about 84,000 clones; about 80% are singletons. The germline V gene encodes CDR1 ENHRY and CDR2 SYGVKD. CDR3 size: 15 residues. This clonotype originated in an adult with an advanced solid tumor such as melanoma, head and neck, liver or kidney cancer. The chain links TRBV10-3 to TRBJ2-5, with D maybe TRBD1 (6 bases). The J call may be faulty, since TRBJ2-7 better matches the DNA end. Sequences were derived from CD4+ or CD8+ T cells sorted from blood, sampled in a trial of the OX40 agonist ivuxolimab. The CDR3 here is CAISRTAPGGYEQYF. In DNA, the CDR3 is TGTGCCATCAGCCGGACAGCCCCAGGCGGATACGAGCAGTACTTC.